This TCR beta chain was observed in a study of PD-L1 blockade in urothelial cancer. Study details: A median of 141,255 T cells was found in the blood samples.

Measured with immunoSEQ multiplex PCR; TCRdb has only the in-frame clones, and not every one. The table shows 50,000 or so clones, with 84% occurring only once. This sample's time point: pretreatment peripheral blood. J lost 5 bases, V lost 4 bases, and 5 bases had no gene match. The CDR3 has 13 residues. Germline values: CDR1 SGHRS, CDR2 YFSETQ. This receptor was identified in a man aged 65 to 79 with urothelial cancer. The sample here was PBMCs, taken around atezolizumab (anti-PD-L1) treatment. The chain uses TRBV5-1 and TRBJ1-1; 7 bases align to TRBD1. The CDR3 reads CASSHQGGTEAFF. The CDR3 coding sequence is TGCGCCAGCAGCCACCAGGGGGGAACTGAAGCTTTCTTT.